The 15 T cell receptor beta chains below were found in one sample sequenced in a study of long-term antiretroviral therapy in people with HIV. With survey level as its setting, the immunoSEQ assay was v3.0. The data were produced by immunoSEQ multiplex PCR, yet TCRdb's version contains in-frame clones alone and is incomplete. This table holds roughly 28,000 clones, 82% found once. This material consisted of unsorted PBMCs, taken 2.9 years after starting antiretroviral therapy. The receptor source for this set is a man aged 50-60 years with HIV.

The gene calls are TRBV7-9 and TRBJ2-3, with D possibly called TRBD1 or TRBD2 (5 bases each). The CDR3 is 17 amino acids. Germline V lookup: CDR1 SEHNR, CDR2 FQNEAQ (reference sequence). Trimming cost V 5 bases and J 0 bases, with 18 bases left between them. Written as DNA, the CDR3 is TGTGCCAGCAGCGGTCATGCCGGGACGGAAAGCACAGATACGCAGTATTTT. It codes for CASSGHAGTESTDTQYF.

V and J are TRBV14 and TRBJ1-6; 12 positions agree with TRBD1. Germline CDR1 is SGHDN and CDR2 is FVKESK. The CDR3 runs 14 residues. V was clipped by 4 bases and J by 11 bases; unmatched bases: 3. The CDR3: CASSPGQGATPLHF. In nucleotides, the CDR3 is TGTGCCAGCAGCCCGGGACAGGGGGCTACACCCCTCCACTTT.

The rearrangement links TRBV30 to TRBJ2-5, with D perhaps matching TRBD2 (6 bases). The CDR3 runs to 14 residues. Germline CDR1 reads GTSNPN; CDR2 reads SVGIG (reference sequence). Trimming removed 4 bases at V and 4 bases at J, with 16 bases between. CDR3 residues: CAWMRAGRGETQYF. Written as DNA, the CDR3 is TGTGCCTGGATGAGGGCAGGGCGGGGAGAGACCCAGTACTTC.

The chain employs TRBV7-9 and TRBJ2-1; no definite D call. The CDR3 runs to 15 residues. Trimming stripped 5 bases from V and 4 bases from J, with 15 bases between. Germline V gene data show CDR1 as SEHNR and CDR2 as FQNEAQ (reference sequence). The CDR3 protein is CASSTRTVLYNEQFF. The DNA for the CDR3 is TGTGCCAGCAGCACTCGGACGGTATTATACAATGAGCAGTTCTTC. Drawing the rest from reference TRBV7-9 and TRBJ2-1, the complete variable domain is DTGVSQNPRHKITKRGQNVTFRCDPISEHNRLYWYRQTLGQGPEFLTYFQNEAQLEKSRLLSDRFSAERPKGSFSTLEIQRTEQGDSAMYLCASSTRTVLYNEQFFGPGTRLTVL.

The chain couples TRBV7-9 to TRBJ1-2; D perhaps matches TRBD1 (5 bases). CDR1 is SEHNR, CDR2 FQNEAQ, per germline (reference sequence). The CDR3 extends over 13 amino acids. V dropped 2 bases and J dropped 5 bases, with 9 bases sitting between them. CDR3 protein: CASSLTGPYGYTF. In DNA form, the CDR3 reads TGTGCCAGCAGCTTAACGGGGCCTTATGGCTACACCTTC.

J is TRBJ2-7 and V is TRBV11-1, with TRBD1 identical over 7 bases. The CDR3 contains 13 residues. With 7 bases clipped from V and 6 bases from J, the junction kept 9 bases outside the gene matches. Per germline, CDR1 SGHAT and CDR2 FQDESV (reference sequence). As DNA, the CDR3 is TGTGCCAGCACGGGACAGCCGCTACGCGAGCAGTACTTC. Translated, it gives CASTGQPLREQYF.

The rearrangement joins TRBV29-1 to TRBJ2-1; D is perhaps TRBD1 (6 bases). The CDR3 consists of 12 residues. The V end lost 7 bases, the J end lost 7 bases, and 14 bases lay between the germline ends. Germline CDR1 is SQVTM and CDR2 is ANQGSEA. The CDR3 region is CSAGDIWNEQFF. CDR3 nucleotide sequence: TGCAGCGCCGGGGACATTTGGAATGAGCAGTTCTTC.

The chain uses TRBV9 and TRBJ1-2, with 11 bases aligning to TRBD1. Germline CDR1 is SGDLS and CDR2 is YYNGEE. The CDR3 contains 17 residues. V lost 2 bases and J lost 2; bases outside the gene matches: 8. CDR3 sequence (DNA): TGTGCCAGCAGCGTCTCCGGACAGGGGGCGCCGAACTATGGCTACACCTTC. Its translation: CASSVSGQGAPNYGYTF.

V and J are TRBV6-6 and TRBJ2-3; tentative D call: TRBD1 (5 bases). This CDR3 region has 16 residues. V was clipped by 6 bases and J by 0 bases, with 16 bases between them. Germline loops: CDR1 MNHNY, CDR2 SVGAGI (reference sequence). The CDR3 DNA follows: TGTGCCAGCAGGCCTAGGGTAGGGGCCAGCACAGATACGCAGTATTTT. Translation gives CASRPRVGASTDTQYF.

The chain carries TRBV5-1 and TRBJ1-4; D unresolved. Germline loops: CDR1 SGHRS, CDR2 YFSETQ. V was pared by 4 bases and J by 7 bases, with 17 bases between. The CDR3 contains 15 residues. CDR3 DNA: TGCGCCAGCAGCCTCTCCCAGGTGAACGGTGAAAAACTGTTTTTT. Its protein is CASSLSQVNGEKLFF.

This clone appeared a single time. The chain joins TRBV9 to TRBJ2-3; the match to TRBD2 covers 11 bases. This CDR3 has 15 amino acids. The trim removed 1 base at V and 6 bases at J, leaving 4 bases unmatched. The germline CDR1 and CDR2 sequences are SGDLS and YYNGEE. The CDR3 sequence: CASSVLAGGLDTQYF. The CDR3 nucleotides are TGTGCCAGCAGCGTATTAGCGGGGGGGCTGGATACGCAGTATTTT.

The chain joins TRBV21-1 to TRBJ2-1; the table's D call TRBD2 went unverified against the DNA. TRBV21-1 is a pseudogene locus. CDR3 size: 15 residues. The CDR3 DNA reads TGTGCCAGCAGCAAAGGAGGAAACTCCTACAATGAGCAGTTCTTC. It codes for CASSKGGNSYNEQFF.

The chain couples TRBV7-2 to TRBJ2-1; 11 nucleotides match TRBD2. Germline V gives CDR1 SGHTA, CDR2 FQGNSA. The V and J ends lost 3 bases and 4 bases, in that order; junction bases with no gene match: 8. This CDR3 is built from 17 residues. The chain's CDR3 is CASSFLIAGGLYNEQFF. The DNA for the CDR3 is TGTGCCAGCAGCTTTCTTATAGCGGGGGGGCTTTACAATGAGCAGTTCTTC.

The rearrangement uses TRBV7-9 and TRBJ1-3; D unresolved. Germline V CDR1 and CDR2: SEHNR, FQNEAQ (reference sequence). The CDR3 is made up of 12 amino acids. The ends were cut back, 3 bases at V and 3 bases at J, with 3 bases in the middle. CDR3 amino acids: CASSFNGNTIYF. DNA for the CDR3: TGTGCCAGCAGCTTTAATGGAAACACCATATATTTT.

This sequence joins TRBV5-1 and TRBJ1-4, with D possibly being TRBD1 (5 bases). V was pared by 0 bases and J by 4 bases, with 16 bases between. The CDR3 has 17 amino acids. Germline V gene data show CDR1 as SGHRS and CDR2 as YFSETQ. CDR3 in amino acids: CASSLDRLGGGNEKLFF. In DNA, the CDR3 is TGCGCCAGCAGCTTGGATCGTTTGGGGGGGGGTAATGAAAAACTGTTTTTT.